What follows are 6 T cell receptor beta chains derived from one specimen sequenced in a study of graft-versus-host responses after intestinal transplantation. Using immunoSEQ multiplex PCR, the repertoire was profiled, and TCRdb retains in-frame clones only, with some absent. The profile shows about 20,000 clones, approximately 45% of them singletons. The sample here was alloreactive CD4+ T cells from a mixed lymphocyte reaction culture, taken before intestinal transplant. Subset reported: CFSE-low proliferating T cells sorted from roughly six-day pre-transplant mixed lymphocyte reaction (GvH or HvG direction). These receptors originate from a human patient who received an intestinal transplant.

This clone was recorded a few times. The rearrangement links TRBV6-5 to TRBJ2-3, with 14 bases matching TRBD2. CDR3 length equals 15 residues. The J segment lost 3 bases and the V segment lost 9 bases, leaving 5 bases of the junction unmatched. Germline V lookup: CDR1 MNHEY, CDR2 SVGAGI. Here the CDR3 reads CASRRLAGGTDTQYF. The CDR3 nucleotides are TGTGCCAGTAGAAGACTAGCGGGGGGGACAGATACGCAGTATTTT.

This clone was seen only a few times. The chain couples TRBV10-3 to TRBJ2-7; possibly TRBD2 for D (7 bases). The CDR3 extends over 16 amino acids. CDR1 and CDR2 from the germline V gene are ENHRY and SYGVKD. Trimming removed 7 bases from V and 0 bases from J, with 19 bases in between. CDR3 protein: CAITSFGGGSSYEQYF. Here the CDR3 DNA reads TGTGCCATCACGAGTTTCGGCGGGGGCAGCTCCTACGAGCAGTACTTC.

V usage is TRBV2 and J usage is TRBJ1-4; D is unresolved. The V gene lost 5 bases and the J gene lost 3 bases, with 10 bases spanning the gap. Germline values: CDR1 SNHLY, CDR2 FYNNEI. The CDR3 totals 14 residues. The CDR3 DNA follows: TGTGCCAGCAGTAGGAGGGCGGCTAATGAAAAACTGTTTTTT. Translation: CASSRRAANEKLFF.

CDR3: CASRSGASTDTQYF. As DNA, the CDR3 is TGTGCCAGCAGGTCAGGGGCTTCCACAGATACGCAGTATTTT. The chain has TRBV6-6 and TRBJ2-3; D perhaps matches TRBD1 (6 bases). This CDR3 has 14 residues. Germline V gene data show CDR1 as MNHNY and CDR2 as SVGAGI (reference sequence). V was cut by 6 bases and J by 2 bases, with 12 bases left in between.

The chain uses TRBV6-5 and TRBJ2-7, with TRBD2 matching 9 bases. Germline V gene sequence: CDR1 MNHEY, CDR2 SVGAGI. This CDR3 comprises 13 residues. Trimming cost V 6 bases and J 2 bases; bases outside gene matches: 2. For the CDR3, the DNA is TGTGCCAGCAGATTAGCGGGGGCCTACGAGCAGTACTTC. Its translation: CASRLAGAYEQYF.

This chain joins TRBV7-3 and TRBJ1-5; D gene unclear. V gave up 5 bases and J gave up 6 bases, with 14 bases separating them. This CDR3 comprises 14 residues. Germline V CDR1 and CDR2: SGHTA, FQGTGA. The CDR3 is CASSRKYGSQPQHF. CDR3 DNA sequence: TGTGCCAGCAGCCGAAAGTACGGGAGTCAGCCCCAGCATTTT.